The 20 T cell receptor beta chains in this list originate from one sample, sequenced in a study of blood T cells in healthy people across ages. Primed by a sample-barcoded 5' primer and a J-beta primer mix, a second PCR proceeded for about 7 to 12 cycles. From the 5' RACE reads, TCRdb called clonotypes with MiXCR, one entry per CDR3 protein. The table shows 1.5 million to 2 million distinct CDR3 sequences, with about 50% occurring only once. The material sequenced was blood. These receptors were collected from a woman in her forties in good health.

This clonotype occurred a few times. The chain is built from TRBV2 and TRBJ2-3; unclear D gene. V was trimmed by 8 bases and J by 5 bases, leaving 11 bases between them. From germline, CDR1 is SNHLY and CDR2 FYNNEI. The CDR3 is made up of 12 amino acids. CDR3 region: CASPEQIDTQYF. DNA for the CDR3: TGTGCCAGCCCGGAGCAGATAGATACGCAGTATTTT. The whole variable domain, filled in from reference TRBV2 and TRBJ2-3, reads EPEVTQTPSHQVTQMGQEVILRCVPISNHLYFYWYRQILGQKVEFLVSFYNNEISEKSEIFDDQFSVERPDGSNFTLKIRSTKLEDSAMYFCASPEQIDTQYFGPGTRLTVL.

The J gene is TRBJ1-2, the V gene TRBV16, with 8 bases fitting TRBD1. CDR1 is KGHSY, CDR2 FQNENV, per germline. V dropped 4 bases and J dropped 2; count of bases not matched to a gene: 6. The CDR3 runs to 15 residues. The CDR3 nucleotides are TGTGCCAGCAGCCCCCCGGGACAGGCAAACTATGGCTACACCTTC. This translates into CASSPPGQANYGYTF. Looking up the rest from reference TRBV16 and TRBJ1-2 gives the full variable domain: GEEVAQTPKHLVRGEGQKAKLYCAPIKGHSYVFWYQQVLKNEFKFLISFQNENVFDETGMPKERFSAKCLPNSPCSLEIQATKLEDSAVYFCASSPPGQANYGYTFGSGTRLTVV.

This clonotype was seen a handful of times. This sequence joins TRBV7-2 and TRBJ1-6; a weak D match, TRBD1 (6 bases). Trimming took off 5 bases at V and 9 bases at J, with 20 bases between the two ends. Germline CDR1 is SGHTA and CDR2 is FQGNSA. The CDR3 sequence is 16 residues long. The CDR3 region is CASSPRTASSISPLHF. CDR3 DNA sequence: TGTGCCAGCAGCCCTAGGACAGCTAGTTCTATTTCACCCCTCCACTTT.

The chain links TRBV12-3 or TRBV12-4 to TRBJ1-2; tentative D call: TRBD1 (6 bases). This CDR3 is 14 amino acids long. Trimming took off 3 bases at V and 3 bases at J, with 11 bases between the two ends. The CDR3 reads CASSLRGRHYGYTF. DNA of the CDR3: TGTGCCAGCAGTTTGCGGGGGCGCCACTATGGCTACACCTTC.

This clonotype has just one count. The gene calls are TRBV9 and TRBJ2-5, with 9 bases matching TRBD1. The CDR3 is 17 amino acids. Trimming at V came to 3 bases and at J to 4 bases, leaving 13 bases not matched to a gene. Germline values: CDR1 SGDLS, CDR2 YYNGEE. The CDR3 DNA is TGTGCCAGCAGCGGCAAACAGGGGGCTCTTCAGGCAGAGACCCAGTACTTC. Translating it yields CASSGKQGALQAETQYF.

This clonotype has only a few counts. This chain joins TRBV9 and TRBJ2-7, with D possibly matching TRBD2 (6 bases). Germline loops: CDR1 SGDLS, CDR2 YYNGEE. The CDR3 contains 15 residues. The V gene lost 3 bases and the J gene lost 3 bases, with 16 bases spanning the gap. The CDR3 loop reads CASSAGTPEIYEQYF. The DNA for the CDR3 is TGTGCCAGCAGCGCCGGGACTCCGGAGATCTACGAGCAGTACTTC.

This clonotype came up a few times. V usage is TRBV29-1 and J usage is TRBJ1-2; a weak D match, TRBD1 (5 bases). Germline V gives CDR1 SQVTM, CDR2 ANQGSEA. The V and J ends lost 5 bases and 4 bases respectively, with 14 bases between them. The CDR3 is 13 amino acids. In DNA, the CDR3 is TGCAGCGTTACGCGGGGCGCCGGCTATGGCTACACCTTC. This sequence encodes CSVTRGAGYGYTF. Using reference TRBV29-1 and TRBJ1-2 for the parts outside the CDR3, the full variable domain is SAVISQKPSRDICQRGTSLTIQCQVDSQVTMMFWYRQQPGQSLTLIATANQGSEATYESGFVIDKFPISRPNLTFSTLTVSNMSPEDSSIYLCSVTRGAGYGYTFGSGTRLTVV.

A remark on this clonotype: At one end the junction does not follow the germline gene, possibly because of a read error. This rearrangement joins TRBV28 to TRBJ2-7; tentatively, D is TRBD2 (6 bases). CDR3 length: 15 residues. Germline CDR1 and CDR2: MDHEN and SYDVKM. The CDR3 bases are TGTGCCAACAGTACCGGGACTGGATTTTTCGATGAGCAGTACTTC. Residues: CANSTGTGFFDEQYF.

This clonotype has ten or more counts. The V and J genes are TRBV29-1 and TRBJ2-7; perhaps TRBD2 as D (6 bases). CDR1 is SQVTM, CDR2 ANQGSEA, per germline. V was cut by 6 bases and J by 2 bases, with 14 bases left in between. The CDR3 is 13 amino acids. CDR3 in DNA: TGCAGCGTCGCAGAGGCGGGGACCTACGAGCAGTACTTC. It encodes CSVAEAGTYEQYF.

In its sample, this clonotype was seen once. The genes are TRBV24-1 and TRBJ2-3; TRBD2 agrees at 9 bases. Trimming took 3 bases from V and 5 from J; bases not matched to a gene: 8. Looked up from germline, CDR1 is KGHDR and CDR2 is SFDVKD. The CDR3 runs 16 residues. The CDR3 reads CATSDPRGGRGDTQYF. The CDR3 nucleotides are TGTGCCACCAGTGATCCGCGGGGGGGCCGGGGAGATACGCAGTATTTT.

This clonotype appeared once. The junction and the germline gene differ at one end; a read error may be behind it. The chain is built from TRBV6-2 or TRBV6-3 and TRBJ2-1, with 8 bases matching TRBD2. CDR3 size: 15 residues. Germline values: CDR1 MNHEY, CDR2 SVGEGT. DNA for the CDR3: TGTGCCAGCAGTTACGGCGGGGGGTCCTACAATGAGCGGTTCTTC. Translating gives CASSYGGGSYNERFF.

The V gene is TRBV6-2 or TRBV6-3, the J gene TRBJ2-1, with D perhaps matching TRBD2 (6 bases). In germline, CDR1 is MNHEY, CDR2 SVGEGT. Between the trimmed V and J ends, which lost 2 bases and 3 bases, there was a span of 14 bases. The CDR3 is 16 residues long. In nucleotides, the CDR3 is TGTGCCAGCAGTTACGCCGGGAGACAGCTCTACAATGAGCAGTTCTTC. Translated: CASSYAGRQLYNEQFF.

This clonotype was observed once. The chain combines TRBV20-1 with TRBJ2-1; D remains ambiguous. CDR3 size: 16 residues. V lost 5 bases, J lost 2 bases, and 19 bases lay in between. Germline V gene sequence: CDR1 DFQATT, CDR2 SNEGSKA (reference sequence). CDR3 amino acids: CSAPLGLLGTYNEQFF. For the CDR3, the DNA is TGCAGTGCTCCCCTCGGGCTCTTGGGGACCTACAATGAGCAGTTCTTC.

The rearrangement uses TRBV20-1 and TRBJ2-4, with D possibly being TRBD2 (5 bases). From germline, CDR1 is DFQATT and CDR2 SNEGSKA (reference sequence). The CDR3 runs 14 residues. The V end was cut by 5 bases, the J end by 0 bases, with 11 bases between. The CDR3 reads CSAVDSLAKNIQYF. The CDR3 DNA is TGCAGTGCTGTGGACTCTCTAGCCAAAAACATTCAGTACTTC.

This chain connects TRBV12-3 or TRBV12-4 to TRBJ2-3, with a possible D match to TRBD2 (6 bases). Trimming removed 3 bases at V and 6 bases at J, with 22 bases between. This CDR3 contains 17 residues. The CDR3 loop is CASSLVRGRPAEDTQYF. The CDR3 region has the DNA TGTGCCAGCAGTTTGGTACGGGGGAGACCTGCGGAGGATACGCAGTATTTT.

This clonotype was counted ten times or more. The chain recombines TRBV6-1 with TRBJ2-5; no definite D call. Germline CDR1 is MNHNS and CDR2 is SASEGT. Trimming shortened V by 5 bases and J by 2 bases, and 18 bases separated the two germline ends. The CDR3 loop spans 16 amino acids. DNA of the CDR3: TGTGCCAGCAGTCCGGCCGGCCCGGTGCGACAAGAGACCCAGTACTTC. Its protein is CASSPAGPVRQETQYF.

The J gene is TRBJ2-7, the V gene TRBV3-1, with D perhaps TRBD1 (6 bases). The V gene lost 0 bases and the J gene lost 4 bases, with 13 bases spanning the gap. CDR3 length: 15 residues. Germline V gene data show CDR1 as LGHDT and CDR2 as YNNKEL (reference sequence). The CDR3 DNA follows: TGTGCCAGCAGCCAAGACCGCCAGGGGTTATACGAGCAGTACTTC. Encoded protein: CASSQDRQGLYEQYF.

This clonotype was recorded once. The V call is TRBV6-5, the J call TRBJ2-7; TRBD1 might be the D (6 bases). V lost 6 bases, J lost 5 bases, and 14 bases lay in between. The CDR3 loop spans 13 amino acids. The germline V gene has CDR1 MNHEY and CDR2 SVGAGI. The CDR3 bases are TGTGCCAGCAGCTTAGGACAGTACGACGAGCAGTACTTC. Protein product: CASSLGQYDEQYF.

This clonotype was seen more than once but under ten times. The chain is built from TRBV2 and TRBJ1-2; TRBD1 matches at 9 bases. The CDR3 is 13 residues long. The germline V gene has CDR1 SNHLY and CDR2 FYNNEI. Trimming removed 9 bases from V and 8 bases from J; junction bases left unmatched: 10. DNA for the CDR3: TGTGCCAGAACCGGGACAGGGCGGTTCGGCTACACCTTC. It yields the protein CARTGTGRFGYTF.

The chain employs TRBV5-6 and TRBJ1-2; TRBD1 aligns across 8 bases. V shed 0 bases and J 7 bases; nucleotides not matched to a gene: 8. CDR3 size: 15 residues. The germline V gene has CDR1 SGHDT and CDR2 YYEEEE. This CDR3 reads CASSLGQGISGGYTF. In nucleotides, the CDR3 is TGTGCCAGCAGCTTGGGACAGGGGATTTCGGGTGGCTACACCTTC.